The 23 T cell receptor beta chains below all came from one sample that was sequenced in a study of cytomegalovirus exposure and HLA in healthy donors. Use of 60 Vbeta and 13 Jbeta primers characterized the PCR. Profiled with immunoSEQ multiplex PCR; TCRdb holds only in-frame clones, not every one. This sample yields just over 150,000 clones, of which roughly 80% are seen a single time; around 2.1% belongs to the top ten. Sequencing input: PBMCs. The receptors here all came from a female donor in good health and CMV-seronegative.

The rearrangement links TRBV6-8 to TRBJ1-4, with 8 bases lining up with TRBD1. V dropped 0 bases and J dropped 6; count of bases not matched to a gene: 6. CDR1 and CDR2 from the germline V gene are MNHGY and SAAAGT. CDR3 length: 16 amino acids. The CDR3 spells CASSYSSGGGDEKLFF. CDR3 in DNA: TGTGCCAGCAGTTACTCCTCAGGGGGCGGGGATGAAAAACTGTTTTTT.

The CDR3 loop is CASSLIGGLVYNEQFF. The CDR3 DNA reads as TGTGCCAGCAGCTTAATTGGGGGACTGGTCTACAATGAGCAGTTCTTC. J is TRBJ2-1 and V is TRBV7-3, with D perhaps TRBD2 (6 bases). V lost 1 base and J 3 bases, leaving 13 bases between the germline ends. The CDR3 has 16 amino acids. In germline, CDR1 is SGHTA, CDR2 FQGTGA.

The chain's CDR3 is CASSFTGGGPATNEKLFF. The CDR3 DNA reads TGTGCCAGCAGCTTTACAGGGGGGGGACCCGCAACTAATGAAAAACTGTTTTTT. The V call is TRBV11-2, the J call TRBJ1-4; 8 nucleotides agree with TRBD1. J gave up 0 bases and V 3 bases, and 9 bases lay outside the gene matches. The CDR3 spans 18 residues. Germline CDR1 SGHAT, CDR2 FQNNGV.

CDR3 region: CATEGTDNREAFF. CDR3 DNA sequence: TGTGCCACTGAGGGGACAGATAACAGGGAAGCTTTCTTT. The V and J genes are TRBV7-2 and TRBJ1-1, with 7 bases aligning to TRBD1. V shed 10 bases, J shed 8 bases, and the junction held 13 bases outside the gene matches. Germline V gives CDR1 SGHTA, CDR2 FQGNSA. The CDR3 sequence is 13 residues long.

This rearrangement joins TRBV18 to TRBJ1-2; D gene unclear. CDR3 length: 12 residues. Germline V CDR1 and CDR2: KGHSH, LQKENI. With 3 bases removed from V and 3 bases from J, the gap between germline ends came to 5 bases. CDR3 sequence (DNA): TGTGCCAGCTCACCGGGCGACTATGGCTACACCTTC. Translating gives CASSPGDYGYTF.

The chain is built from TRBV5-6 and TRBJ2-7, with D possibly being TRBD2 (7 bases). In germline, CDR1 is SGHDT, CDR2 YYEEEE. The V and J ends lost 0 bases and 2 bases respectively, with 12 bases between them. The CDR3 runs 15 residues. The CDR3 spells CASSLEGEGPYEQYF. CDR3 nucleotides: TGTGCCAGCAGCTTGGAGGGGGAGGGTCCCTACGAGCAGTACTTC.

The chain has TRBV18 and TRBJ2-4; the D is unclear. V lost 5 bases to trimming and J lost 1 base, with 6 bases between them. CDR3 length: 13 amino acids. Germline V CDR1 and CDR2: KGHSH, LQKENI. The CDR3 DNA is TGTGCCAGCTCATCGGAGGCCAAAAACATTCAGTACTTC. Protein product: CASSSEAKNIQYF.

As concerns this clone: One end of the junction does not line up with germline, which may come from a read error. This sequence joins TRBV7-7 and TRBJ1-1, with D perhaps matching TRBD1 (5 bases). The germline V gene has CDR1 SSHAT and CDR2 FNYEAQ (reference sequence). This CDR3 has 14 residues. This chain's CDR3 is CASSLAGARDSWTW. The DNA for the CDR3 is TGTGCCAGCAGCTTAGCGGGTGCCCGGGACTCATGGACCTGG.

The chain couples TRBV19 to TRBJ1-2, with D tentatively TRBD1 (5 bases). Trimming took off 3 bases at V and 2 bases at J, with 7 bases between the two ends. CDR1 is LNHDA and CDR2 is SQIVND in the germline V gene (reference sequence). The length of the CDR3 is 13 residues. The CDR3 DNA is TGTGCCAGTAGTATTAAGGGGAACTATGGCTACACCTTC. This sequence encodes CASSIKGNYGYTF.

The rearrangement uses TRBV19 and TRBJ1-4; D is perhaps TRBD1 (6 bases). Deletions cut 5 bases from V and 7 bases from J, with 11 bases between. There are 13 residues in the CDR3. Per the germline V gene, CDR1 is LNHDA and CDR2 is SQIVND (reference sequence). The CDR3 coding sequence is TGTGCCAGTAGTGCAACAGGGACTGAAAAACTGTTTTTT. Amino acids: CASSATGTEKLFF.

As DNA, the CDR3 is TGTGCCAGCAGCCCCATAAGCGGGGCCTATGGCTACACCTTC. Translating it yields CASSPISGAYGYTF. The genes are TRBV7-2 and TRBJ1-2, with D tentatively TRBD1 (5 bases). Germline lookup yields CDR1 SGHTA and CDR2 FQGNSA. There are 14 residues in the CDR3. Trimming removed 5 bases at V and 4 bases at J, with 14 bases between.

The chain is built from TRBV9 and TRBJ2-1, with 9 bases aligning to TRBD2. The germline CDR1 and CDR2 sequences are SGDLS and YYNGEE. V was pared by 1 base and J by 0 bases, with 2 bases of the junction left unmatched. CDR3 length equals 16 residues. The CDR3 nucleotides read TGTGCCAGCAGCGTAATTAGCGGGAGCTCCTACAATGAGCAGTTCTTC. Translated, it gives CASSVISGSSYNEQFF.

In this sample, this clone turned up a few times. V gene TRBV19 combines with J gene TRBJ1-5, with D possibly matching TRBD1 (5 bases). The length of the CDR3 is 15 residues. Per germline, CDR1 LNHDA and CDR2 SQIVND (reference sequence). Between the trimmed V and J ends, which lost 10 bases and 2 bases, there was a span of 18 bases. CDR3 coding DNA: TGTGCCACCCACCCTGCGCGGGGCGGCAATCAGCCCCAGCATTTT. This sequence encodes CATHPARGGNQPQHF.

The chain combines TRBV18 with TRBJ2-6; D possibly corresponds to TRBD1 (6 bases). The CDR3 extends over 13 amino acids. The V gene lost 3 bases and the J gene lost 13 bases, with 13 bases spanning the gap. Per the germline V gene, CDR1 is KGHSH and CDR2 is LQKENI. The CDR3 region has the DNA TGTGCCAGCTCACCCGGGACATCCGAGGTCCTGACTTTC. It encodes CASSPGTSEVLTF. Full variable domain (missing parts from reference TRBV18 and TRBJ2-6): NAGVMQNPRHLVRRRGQEARLRCSPMKGHSHVYWYRQLPEEGLKFMVYLQKENIIDESGMPKERFSAEFPKEGPSILRIQQVVRGDSAAYFCASSPGTSEVLTFGAGSRLTVL.

In the case of this clone: In the same sample, other DNA sequences code for this CDR3. CDR3 bases: TGTGCCAGCAGCCCTTGGGATAGGGGTGGGCCCGGGGAGCTGTTTTTT. This codes for CASSPWDRGGPGELFF. This chain links TRBV11-1 with TRBJ2-2; maybe TRBD1 (5 bases). Germline CDR1 reads SGHAT; CDR2 reads FQDESV (reference sequence). The length of the CDR3 is 16 residues. The V end was cut by 5 bases, the J end by 6 bases, with 19 bases between.

This clone was counted between two and nine times. The chain employs TRBV19 and TRBJ1-1, with 10 bases matching TRBD1. Trimming took 5 bases from V and 5 from J; bases not matched to a gene: 5. Per germline, CDR1 LNHDA and CDR2 SQIVND (reference sequence). The CDR3 spans 14 residues. The CDR3 is CASSSRTGGTEAFF. CDR3 DNA: TGTGCCAGTAGTTCCCGGACAGGGGGGACTGAAGCTTTCTTT.

The chain combines TRBV4-2 with TRBJ2-7; tentative D call: TRBD2 (5 bases). Per the germline V gene, CDR1 is LGHNA and CDR2 is YNFKEQ. This CDR3 has 14 residues. Trimming pared 1 base from V and 1 base from J, leaving 8 bases between. The CDR3 sequence: CASSQVGGSYEQYF. CDR3 in DNA: TGTGCCAGCAGCCAAGTCGGAGGTTCCTACGAGCAGTACTTC.

The V call is TRBV25-1, the J call TRBJ2-2; 7 bases align to TRBD1. The CDR3 has 17 residues. Germline V gives CDR1 MGHDK, CDR2 SYGVNS. Germline trimming cut 0 bases from V and 1 base from J; bases unmatched to any gene: 5. The CDR3 DNA follows: TGTGCCAGCAGTGAATATATGGGACAGAAGAACACCGGGGAGCTGTTTTTT. Amino acids: CASSEYMGQKNTGELFF.

The gene calls are TRBV7-8 and TRBJ2-2, with 13 bases that match TRBD2. Germline values: CDR1 SGHVS, CDR2 FQNEAQ. This CDR3 is built from 18 residues. The ends lost 7 bases at V and 6 bases at J; junction bases unmatched: 14. The CDR3 coding sequence is TGTGCCAGCACCGAGCGGGCACTAGCGGGAGGGCCACCCGGGGAGCTGTTTTTT. Protein product: CASTERALAGGPPGELFF.

This sequence joins TRBV5-4 and TRBJ2-7; D possibly corresponds to TRBD1 (6 bases). The CDR3 has 12 residues. CDR1 is SGHNT, CDR2 YYREEE, per germline (reference sequence). With 0 bases removed from V and 7 bases from J, the gap between germline ends came to 8 bases. Here the CDR3 reads CASSLDREEQYF. Here the CDR3 DNA reads TGTGCCAGCAGCTTGGACAGGGAGGAGCAGTACTTC.

V and J are TRBV30 and TRBJ1-1; 7 bases line up with TRBD1. The CDR3 contains 13 residues. The germline CDR1 and CDR2 sequences are GTSNPN and SVGIG (reference sequence). The V gene end was trimmed by 3 bases and the J gene end by 4 bases; junction bases not matched to a gene: 5. The CDR3: CAWSRQGFTEAFF. CDR3 sequence (DNA): TGTGCCTGGAGCAGACAGGGTTTCACTGAAGCTTTCTTT.

The gene calls are TRBV30 and TRBJ1-2; TRBD1 agrees at 7 bases. The CDR3 runs to 14 residues. Germline lookup yields CDR1 GTSNPN and CDR2 SVGIG (reference sequence). J was trimmed by 4 bases and V by 5 bases; bases with no gene match: 10. The chain's CDR3 is CAWDRDSQFYGYTF. The CDR3 nucleotides read TGTGCCTGGGACCGGGACAGCCAATTCTATGGCTACACCTTC. Full variable domain (remainder filled in from reference TRBV30 and TRBJ1-2): SQTIHQWPATLVQPVGSPLSLECTVEGTSNPNLYWYRQAAGRGLQLLFYSVGIGQISSEVPQNLSASRPQDRQFILSSKKLLLSDSGFYLCAWDRDSQFYGYTFGSGTRLTVV.

The genes are TRBV18 and TRBJ2-1; D might be TRBD2 (5 bases). The germline gives CDR1 KGHSH, CDR2 LQKENI. The CDR3 consists of 17 residues. Trimming removed 0 bases from V and 5 bases from J, with 17 bases in between. The CDR3 region is CASSPPVAGAGNNEQFF. The CDR3 DNA follows: TGTGCCAGCTCACCACCGGTTGCGGGCGCTGGGAACAATGAGCAGTTCTTC.